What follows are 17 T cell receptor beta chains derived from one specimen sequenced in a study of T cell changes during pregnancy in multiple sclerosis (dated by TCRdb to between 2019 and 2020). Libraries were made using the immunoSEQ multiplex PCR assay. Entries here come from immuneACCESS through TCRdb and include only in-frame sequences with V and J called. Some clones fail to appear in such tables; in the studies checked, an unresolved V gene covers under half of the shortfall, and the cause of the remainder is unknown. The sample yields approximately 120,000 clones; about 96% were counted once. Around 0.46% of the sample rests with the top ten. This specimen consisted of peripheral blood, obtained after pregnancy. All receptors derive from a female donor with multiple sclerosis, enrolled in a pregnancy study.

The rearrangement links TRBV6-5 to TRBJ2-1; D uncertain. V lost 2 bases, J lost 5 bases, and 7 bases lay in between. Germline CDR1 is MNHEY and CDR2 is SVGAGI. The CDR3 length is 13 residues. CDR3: CASSYKRDNEQFF. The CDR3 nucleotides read TGTGCCAGCAGTTACAAACGGGACAATGAGCAGTTCTTC.

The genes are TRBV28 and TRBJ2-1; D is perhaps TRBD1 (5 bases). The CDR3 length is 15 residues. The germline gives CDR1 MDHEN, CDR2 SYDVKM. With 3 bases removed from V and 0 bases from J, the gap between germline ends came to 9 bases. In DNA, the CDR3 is TGTGCCAGCAGTTTTAGGGGCCCCTCCTACAATGAGCAGTTCTTC. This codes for CASSFRGPSYNEQFF.

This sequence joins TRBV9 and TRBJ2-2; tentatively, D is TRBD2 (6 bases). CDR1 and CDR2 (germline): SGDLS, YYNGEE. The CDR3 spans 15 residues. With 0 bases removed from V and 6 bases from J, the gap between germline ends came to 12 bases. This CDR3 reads CASSVVQGGAGELFF. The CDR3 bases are TGTGCCAGCAGCGTAGTGCAGGGAGGAGCCGGGGAGCTGTTTTTT.

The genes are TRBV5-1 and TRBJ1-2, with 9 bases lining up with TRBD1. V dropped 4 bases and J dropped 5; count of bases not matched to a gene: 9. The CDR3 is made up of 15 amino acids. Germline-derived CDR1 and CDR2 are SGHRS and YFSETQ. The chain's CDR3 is CASSNRGDREYGYTF. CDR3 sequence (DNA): TGCGCCAGCAGCAACCGGGGGGACAGGGAATATGGCTACACCTTC.

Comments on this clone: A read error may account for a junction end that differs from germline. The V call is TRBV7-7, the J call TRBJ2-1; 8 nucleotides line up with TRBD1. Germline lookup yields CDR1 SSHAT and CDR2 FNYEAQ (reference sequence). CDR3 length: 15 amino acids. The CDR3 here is CASSCGQGSYNEQFF. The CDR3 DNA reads TGTGCTAGCAGCTGCGGACAGGGTTCCTACAATGAGCAGTTCTTC.

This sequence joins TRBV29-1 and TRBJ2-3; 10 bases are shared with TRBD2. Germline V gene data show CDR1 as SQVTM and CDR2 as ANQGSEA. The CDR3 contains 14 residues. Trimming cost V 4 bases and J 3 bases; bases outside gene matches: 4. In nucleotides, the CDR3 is TGCAGCGTTGCTGGTAGCGGGAGGACAGATACGCAGTATTTT. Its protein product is CSVAGSGRTDTQYF.

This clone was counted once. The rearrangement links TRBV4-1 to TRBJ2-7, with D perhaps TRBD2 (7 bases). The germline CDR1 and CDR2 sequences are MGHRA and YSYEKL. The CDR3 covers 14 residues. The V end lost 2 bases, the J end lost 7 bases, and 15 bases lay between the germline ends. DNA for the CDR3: TGCGCCAGCAGCCAAAGCGGGACATCCCGGGAGCAGTACTTC. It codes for CASSQSGTSREQYF.

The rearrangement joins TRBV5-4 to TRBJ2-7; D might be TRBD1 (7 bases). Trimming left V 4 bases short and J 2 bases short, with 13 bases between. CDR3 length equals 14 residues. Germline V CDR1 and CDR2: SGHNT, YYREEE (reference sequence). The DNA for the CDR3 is TGTGCCAGCAGCGTCCAGGGGGGCCCCTACGAGCAGTACTTC. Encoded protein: CASSVQGGPYEQYF.

CDR3 sequence reads: CSAPDSYGYTF. The DNA of the CDR3 is TGCAGTGCTCCGGACAGCTATGGCTACACCTTC. The chain has TRBV20-1 and TRBJ1-2; D perhaps matches TRBD1 (6 bases). Germline V CDR1 and CDR2: DFQATT, SNEGSKA (reference sequence). The CDR3 contains 11 residues. Deletions cut 5 bases from V and 4 bases from J, with 8 bases between.

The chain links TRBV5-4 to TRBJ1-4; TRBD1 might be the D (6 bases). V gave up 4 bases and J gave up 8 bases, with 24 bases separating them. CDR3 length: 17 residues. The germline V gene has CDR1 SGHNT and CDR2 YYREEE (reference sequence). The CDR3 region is CASSEGKTGLLREKLFF. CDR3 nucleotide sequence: TGTGCCAGCAGCGAGGGGAAAACAGGGCTCCTCCGGGAAAAACTGTTTTTT.

CDR3 in DNA: TGTGCCAGCAGTCTAATAAGAGGGGGAGATACGCAGTATTTT. Protein sequence: CASSLIRGGDTQYF. This chain connects TRBV28 to TRBJ2-3; D is perhaps TRBD1 (6 bases). The germline V and J ends were trimmed by 5 bases and 5 bases, with 14 bases remaining between them. The CDR3 is 14 amino acids. Per the germline V gene, CDR1 is MDHEN and CDR2 is SYDVKM.

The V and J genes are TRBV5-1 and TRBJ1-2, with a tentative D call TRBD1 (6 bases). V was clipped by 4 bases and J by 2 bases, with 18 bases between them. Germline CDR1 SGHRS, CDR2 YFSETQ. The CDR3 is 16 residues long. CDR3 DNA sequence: TGCGCCAGCAGCGCGGGTGGGGGCGGCGTAAACTATGGCTACACCTTC. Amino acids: CASSAGGGGVNYGYTF.

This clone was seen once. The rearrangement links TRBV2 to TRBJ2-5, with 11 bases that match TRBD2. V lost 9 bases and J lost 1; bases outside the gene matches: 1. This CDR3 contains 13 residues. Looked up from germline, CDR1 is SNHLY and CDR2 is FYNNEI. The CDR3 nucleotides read TGTGCCAGTCTAGCGGGAGGCCAAGAGACCCAGTACTTC. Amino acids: CASLAGGQETQYF.

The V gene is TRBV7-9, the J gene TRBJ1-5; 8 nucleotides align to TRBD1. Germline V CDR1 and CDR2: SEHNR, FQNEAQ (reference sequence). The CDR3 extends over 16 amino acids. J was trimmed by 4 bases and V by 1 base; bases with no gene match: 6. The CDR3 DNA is TGTGCCAGCAGCTTAGGGGTTACAGGGGGTAATCAGCCCCAGCATTTT. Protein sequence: CASSLGVTGGNQPQHF.

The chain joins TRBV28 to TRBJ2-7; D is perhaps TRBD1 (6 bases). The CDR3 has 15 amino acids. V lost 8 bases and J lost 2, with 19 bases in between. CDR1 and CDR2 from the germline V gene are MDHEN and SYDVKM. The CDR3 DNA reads TGTGCCAGCGTTAAAGCAGGGGCTACGGCCTACGAGCAGTACTTC. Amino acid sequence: CASVKAGATAYEQYF.

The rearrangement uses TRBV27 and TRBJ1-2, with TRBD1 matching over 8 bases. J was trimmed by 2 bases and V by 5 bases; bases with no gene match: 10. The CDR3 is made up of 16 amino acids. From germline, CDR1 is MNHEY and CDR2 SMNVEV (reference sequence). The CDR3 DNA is TGTGCCAGCAGTCCCACGACAGGGGAACCCAACTATGGCTACACCTTC. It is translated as CASSPTTGEPNYGYTF.

The CDR3 sequence is CASSPLRVPYEQYF. CDR3 DNA sequence: TGTGCCAGCAGTCCTCTGAGGGTACCCTACGAGCAGTACTTC. The chain uses TRBV14 and TRBJ2-7, with a possible D match to TRBD2 (5 bases). The CDR3 length is 14 residues. The V and J ends lost 6 bases and 2 bases respectively, with 14 bases between them. CDR1 SGHDN and CDR2 FVKESK come from the germline V gene.